The source of this TCR beta chain is a study of blood T cell repertoires in COVID-19. Turning to the study itself: Collection of acute and convalescent COVID-19 samples took place in the United States, Italy and Spain. T cells, B-cell-depleted T cells, or PBMCs provided the cDNA or gDNA that served as material.

The CDR3 runs to 14 residues. Germline values: CDR1 MNHEY, CDR2 SMNVEV (reference sequence). The V gene lost 10 bases and the J gene lost 6 bases, with 21 bases spanning the gap. Profiling relied on immunoSEQ multiplex PCR, and the TCRdb table lists in-frame clones only, not all of them. This sample yields fewer than 110,000 clones, of which approximately 89% are seen a single time; 6.8% belongs to the top ten. This receptor was taken from a man aged 45-65 years with active or convalescent COVID-19. The chain is built from TRBV27 and TRBJ1-1, with D perhaps TRBD1 (6 bases). Sequencing was done on a sample of peripheral blood. In DNA, the CDR3 is TGTGCCAACAGCCCCCCACAGGGTGTGGCTGAAGCTTTCTTT. It is translated as CANSPPQGVAEAFF.